This T cell receptor (beta chain) was recovered during a study of human T cells and chemical hapten exposure (dated by TCRdb to about 2021). About the study as a whole: For sensitization, 2% DPC in acetone was applied to a 2 cm by 2 cm area of upper inner arm skin. Patients additionally received weekly therapeutic DPC doses to the scalp throughout the approximately 22-week study period. Patch tests used Finn chambers with 0.01% DPC on the upper back, scored after 6 days by International Contact Dermatitis Research Group standards. Alopecia areata with under or over 50% scalp involvement, alopecia totalis and alopecia universalis were represented in the patient cohort, which was mostly female. Libraries were pooled for sequencing, and variation in per-sample TCR yields was attributed mainly to small differences in library volumes within the pool. The study tracked peripheral blood TCR repertoire changes in vivo during primary and secondary sensitization to the hapten diphenylcyclopropenone (DPC) in alopecia patients. Blood was sampled from patients pre-sensitization (week 0) and at 2, 6 and about 24 weeks after DPC sensitization. About 30 alopecia patients provided blood for TCR sequencing at one to four time points (pre-sensitization, 2, 6 and 24 weeks). What the work shows at the level of the full study, not this receptor alone: Patch test score was positively correlated with the number of PT1 expanded TCRs, with significance at thresholds 8, 16 and 32 but not at 4. Compared with pre-sensitization or healthy control sets, expanded TCRs formed significantly more large CDR3 similarity clusters, which is consistent with antigen-driven responses. Because every patient had alopecia, a presumed autoimmune disease, the patients' immune response might differ from that of healthy individuals. After repeated subsampling, the strength of the expansion versus patch-test correlation and the threshold at which it became significant changed. DPC sensitization did not change how many TCRs were above 1 in 1000 frequency, and no evidence was found of alterations in global repertoire structure.

Concerning this clonotype: This clone's antigen is unknown. One base away there is no much larger clone; base qualities are not given.

CDR1 SGHKS and CDR2 YYEKEE are derived from the germline V gene (reference sequence). The germline ends are 12 bases apart after V is trimmed by 2 bases and J by 3 bases. The CDR3, cysteine through phenylalanine, is 14 amino acids long. This entry keeps only the CDR3 DNA: 42 bases, framed from base 1. This specimen's time point label, interpreted: patch test 1, 2 weeks after DPC sensitization. The intended sense of this specimen's treatment or condition label: therapeutic diphenylcyclopropenone sensitization with weekly scalp DPC. At every patch-test visit, the blood draw took place before the patch test was put on. To be eligible, patients had to be aged 18 to 70, diagnosed with alopecia and judged suitable for DPC therapy, while pregnant patients were excluded. Total RNA was isolated from unfractionated whole blood collected in Tempus Blood RNA tubes. Libraries were prepared through RACE. These reads were obtained on a NextSeq 500. During library preparation, unique molecular identifiers were attached to individual cDNA molecules so that TCRs could be counted in a quantitative, reproducible way. Each blood RNA sample was used to sequence both TCR alpha and TCR beta chains. In the source study's methods: A median of around 96,000 TCRs per sample was observed, with a range of about 20,000 to 690,600. V, J and CDR3 annotation of the TCR reads was carried out using the Decombinator software suite. Every sample was subsampled to the same number of TCRs (28,000) for the PS versus PT1 abundance plots. Expanded TCRs were defined as absent before sensitization and observed at least eight times at the 2-week time point. TCRdb reworked the public reads: Q25 trimming with fastp, MiXCR clone assembly, productive beta chains retained. One record per CDR3 amino acid sequence lists the most common genes and DNA. What appears here as the V and J calls and clone size reflects TCRdb's work, not the paper's. The sample table holds just over 80,000 distinct CDR3 sequences, of which roughly a tenth were seen once. About 4.2% of the sample lies in the top ten.

This receptor was taken from a woman aged 45-60 years with alopecia areata. Some clones in this sample may be carry-over from other donors' samples. The chain is made from TRBV5-5 and TRBJ2-7, with no reliable assignment of the D segment. The input for sequencing was whole blood, taken in connection with sensitization to the hapten diphenylcyclopropenone (DPC). DNA sequence: TGTGCCAGCAGCTTCACGGTGACCATCTACGAGCAGTACTTC. Translated, it reads CASSFTVTIYEQYF.